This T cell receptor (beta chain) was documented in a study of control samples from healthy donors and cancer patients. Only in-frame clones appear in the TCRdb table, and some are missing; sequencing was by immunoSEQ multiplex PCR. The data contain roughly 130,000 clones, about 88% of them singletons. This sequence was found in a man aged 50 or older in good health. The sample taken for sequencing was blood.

CDR3 nucleotides: TGTGCCAGCAGTTTTGGGTATGGGGCCCATAGGCAGCCCCAGCATTTT. It codes for CASSFGYGAHRQPQHF. The chain couples TRBV28 to TRBJ1-5; a possible D gene is TRBD1 (5 bases). The CDR3 sequence is 16 residues long. The V gene lost 3 bases and the J gene lost 7 bases, with 19 bases spanning the gap. From germline, CDR1 is MDHEN and CDR2 SYDVKM.